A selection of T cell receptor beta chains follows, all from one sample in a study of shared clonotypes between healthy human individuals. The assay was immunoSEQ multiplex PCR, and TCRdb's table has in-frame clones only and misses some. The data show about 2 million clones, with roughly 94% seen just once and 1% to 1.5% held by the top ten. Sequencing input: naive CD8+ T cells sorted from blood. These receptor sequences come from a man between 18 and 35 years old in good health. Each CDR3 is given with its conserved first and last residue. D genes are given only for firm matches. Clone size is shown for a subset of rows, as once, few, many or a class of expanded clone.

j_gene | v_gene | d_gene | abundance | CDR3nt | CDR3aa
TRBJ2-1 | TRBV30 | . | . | TGTGCCTGGAGTCAACCGACCTCGAACGGGAATGAGCAGTTCTTC | CAWSQPTSNGNEQFF
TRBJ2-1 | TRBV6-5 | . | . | TGTGCCAGCAGCCTTGCCTCTAACAATGAGCAGTTCTTC | CASSLASNNEQFF
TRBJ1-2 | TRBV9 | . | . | TGTGCCAGCAGCGTAGAGGGGACTCTAAACTATGGCTACACCTTC | CASSVEGTLNYGYTF
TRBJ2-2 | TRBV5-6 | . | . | TGTGCCAGCAGCTTGTTTGCGGCCAGGGACACCGGGGAGCTGTTTTTT | CASSLFAARDTGELFF
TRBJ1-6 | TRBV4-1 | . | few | TGCGCCAGCAGCCACCCTGGGACCGAACGGTCACCCCTCCACTTT | CASSHPGTERSPLHF
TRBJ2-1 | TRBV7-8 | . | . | TGTGCCAGCAGCTTCATTGTTGTCGGCGGGACCCCAGGTGAGCAGTTCTTC | CASSFIVVGGTPGEQFF
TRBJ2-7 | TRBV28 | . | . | TGTGCCAGCAGTTTAACCGGGGTCAACGAGCAGTACTTC | CASSLTGVNEQYF
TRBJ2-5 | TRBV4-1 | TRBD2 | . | TGCGCCAGCAGCCCCGAAGCGGGTATAGCGGGGGGGTTACAAGAGACCCAGTACTTC | CASSPEAGIAGGLQETQYF
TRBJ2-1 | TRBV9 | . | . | TGTGCCAGCAGCGCCAGTCCCGAGCCCTACAATGAGCAGTTCTTC | CASSASPEPYNEQFF
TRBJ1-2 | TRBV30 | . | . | TGTGCCTGGAGCCCAGCCCCCTCATATGGCTACACCTTC | CAWSPAPSYGYTF
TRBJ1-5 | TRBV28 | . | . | TGTGCCAGCAGTTCGGTCAGGGCCAATCAGCCCCAGCATTTT | CASSSVRANQPQHF
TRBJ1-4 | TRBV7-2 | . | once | TGTGCCAGCAGCTTACAGGGTTATAATGAAAAACTGTTTTTT | CASSLQGYNEKLFF
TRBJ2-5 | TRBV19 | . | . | TGTGCCAGTAGTATAGATCTGGAGACTGTTGAGACCCAGTACTTC | CASSIDLETVETQYF
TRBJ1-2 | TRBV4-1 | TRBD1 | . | TGCGCCAGCAGCCCAAGACAGGGAAACAATGGCTACACCTTC | CASSPRQGNNGYTF
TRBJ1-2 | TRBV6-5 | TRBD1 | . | TGTGCCAGCAGTTATAGTACAGGGGCCTGGAACTATGGCTACACCTTC | CASSYSTGAWNYGYTF
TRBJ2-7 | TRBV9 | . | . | TGTGCCAGCAGCGTAGGGGAGGCCTCAAGCTACGAGCAGTACTTC | CASSVGEASSYEQYF
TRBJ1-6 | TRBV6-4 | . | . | TGTGCCAGCAGTGACTCGTTTAATTCACCCCTCCACTTT | CASSDSFNSPLHF
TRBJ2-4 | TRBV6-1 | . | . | TGTGCCAGCGAGGAGGGGCGAGCCAAAAACATTCAGTACTTC | CASEEGRAKNIQYF
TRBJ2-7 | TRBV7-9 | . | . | TGTGCCAGCAGCGGTTTTGCCGAGACCTACGAGCAGTACTTC | CASSGFAETYEQYF
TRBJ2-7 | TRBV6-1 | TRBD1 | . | TGTGCCAGCAGTGGATCGACAGGGTACAGGTACGAGCAGTACTTC | CASSGSTGYRYEQYF
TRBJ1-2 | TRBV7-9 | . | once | TGTGCCAGCAGCCCCCCTCTGGGTGACTATGGCTACACCTTC | CASSPPLGDYGYTF
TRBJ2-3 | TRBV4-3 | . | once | TGCGCCAGCAGCCAAGATATGGGACAAACAGATACGCAGTATTTT | CASSQDMGQTDTQYF
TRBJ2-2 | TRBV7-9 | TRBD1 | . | TGTGCCAGCAGCAAGCGACAGGGACGGGACACCGGGGAGCTGTTTTTT | CASSKRQGRDTGELFF
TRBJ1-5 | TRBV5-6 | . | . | TGTGCCAGCAGCTTGTTAACAGAATCTGGGGTGCAGCCCCAGCATTTT | CASSLLTESGVQPQHF
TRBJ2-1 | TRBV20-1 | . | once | TGCAGTGCTAGCCATTACAATGAGCAGTTCTTC | CSASHYNEQFF
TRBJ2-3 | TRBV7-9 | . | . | TGTGCCAGCAGCTTAGGAACAGATACGCAGTATTTT | CASSLGTDTQYF
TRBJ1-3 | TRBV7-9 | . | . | TGTGCCAGCAGCTTAGTGTGGGGGCCCGAGAGCTCTGGAAACACCATATATTTT | CASSLVWGPESSGNTIYF
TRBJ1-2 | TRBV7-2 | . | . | TGTGCCAGCAGTTTACCGGACGCCCCTAACTATGGCTACACCTTC | CASSLPDAPNYGYTF
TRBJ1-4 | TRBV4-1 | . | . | TGCGCCAGCAGAATCCTACTTGGGGCTAATGAAAAACTGTTTTTT | CASRILLGANEKLFF
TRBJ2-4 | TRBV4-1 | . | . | TGCGCCAGCAGCCCTGGGATATCGAACATTCAGTACTTC | CASSPGISNIQYF
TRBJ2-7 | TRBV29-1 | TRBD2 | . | TGCAGCGTTGAAAGACTAGCGGGCGGGAGATACGAGCAGTACTTC | CSVERLAGGRYEQYF
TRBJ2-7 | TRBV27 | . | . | TGTGCCAGCAGTTTAGTACAGGGACCCTACGAGCAGTACTTC | CASSLVQGPYEQYF
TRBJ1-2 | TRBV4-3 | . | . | TGCGCCAGCAGCCAAGTAGTACAGGGAACTTCCACCTTC | CASSQVVQGTSTF
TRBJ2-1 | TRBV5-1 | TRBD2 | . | TGCGCCAGCAGCTTTGGACTAGCGGGATCCCTCAATGAGCAGTTCTTC | CASSFGLAGSLNEQFF
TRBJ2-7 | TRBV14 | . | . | TGTGCCAGCAGCCAGTCAGAGTCGGACAGAAACTACGAGCAGTACTTC | CASSQSESDRNYEQYF
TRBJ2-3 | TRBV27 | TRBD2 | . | TGTGCCAGCAGTTTATTGACCCCCAGCGGGGGGGCCTTAGATACGCAGTATTTT | CASSLLTPSGGALDTQYF